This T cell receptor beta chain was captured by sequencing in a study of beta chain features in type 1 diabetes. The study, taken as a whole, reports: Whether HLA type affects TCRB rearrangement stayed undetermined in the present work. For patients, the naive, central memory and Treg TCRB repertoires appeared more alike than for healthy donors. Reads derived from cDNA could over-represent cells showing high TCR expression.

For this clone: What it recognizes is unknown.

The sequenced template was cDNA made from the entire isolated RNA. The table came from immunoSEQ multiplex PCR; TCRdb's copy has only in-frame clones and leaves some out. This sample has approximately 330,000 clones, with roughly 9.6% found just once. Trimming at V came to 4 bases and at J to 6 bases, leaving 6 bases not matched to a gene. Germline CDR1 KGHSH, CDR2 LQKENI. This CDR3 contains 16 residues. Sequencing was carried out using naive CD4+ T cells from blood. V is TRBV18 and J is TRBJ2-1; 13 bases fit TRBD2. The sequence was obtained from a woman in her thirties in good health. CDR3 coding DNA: TGTGCCAGCTCACTGCGGACTAGCGGGAGTAGCAATGAGCAGTTCTTC. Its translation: CASSLRTSGSSNEQFF.